The TCR beta chain described here comes from a study of tumor-infiltrating lymphocytes in primary liver carcinoma. The study's findings and limits: Bulk, unsorted sampling meant CD4+ and CD8+ repertoires went uncompared.

Germline V gene sequence: CDR1 SGHAT, CDR2 FQNNGV. This CDR3 has 12 residues. Remarks on this clonotype: Its target is unknown. One end of the junction varies from germline; a read error may be responsible.

Unsorted whole blood yielded the blood RNA, and germline DNA was also extracted. Priming with a constant-region primer yielded TCR beta cDNA from around 540 ng total RNA. Slightly modified ARM-PCR, run as three nested multiplex PCR rounds, produced the TCR beta libraries. TRBV1-TRBV30 forward primers paired with a C-beta reverse primer were used in the first two PCR rounds, which ran around 10 cycles each. From the multiplex PCR reads, TCRdb called clonotypes with MiXCR, one entry per CDR3 protein. The table includes about 350,000 distinct CDR3 sequences, less than 75% detected once. This chain links TRBV11-2 with TRBJ1-1, with 8 bases matching TRBD1. The sequencing input was peripheral blood. This receptor was taken from a man in his forties or fifties with primary liver carcinoma and hepatitis B virus infection. In DNA, the CDR3 is TGTGTCAGCAGCTTACAGGGGGGGCCAACTTTCTTT. Amino acids: CVSSLQGGPTFF.